The 8 T cell receptor beta chains given below trace back to one sample, sequenced in a study of blood T cells in healthy people across ages. Sample-barcoded 5' priming and a J-beta primer mix drove a second PCR of roughly 7 to 11 cycles. TCRdb re-analysed the 5' RACE reads in MiXCR, keeping a single row per CDR3 protein. This sample has some 1.1 million distinct CDR3 sequences; around two fifths occur once, and the top ten carry roughly 14%. Material: blood. These TCRs come from a man aged 18-30 years in good health.

The rearrangement links TRBV12-3 or TRBV12-4 to TRBJ2-1; D call uncertain. The CDR3 sequence is 13 residues long. Trimming pared 5 bases from V and 10 bases from J, leaving 15 bases between. CDR3 nucleotides: TGTGCCAGCAGTGTGTTTCAAGATGGAGAGCAGTTCTTC. Protein sequence: CASSVFQDGEQFF.

The CDR3 DNA follows: TGTGCCAGCAGCGACCGGGCTAGCGCGGGAGATACGCAGTATTTT. Translation: CASSDRASAGDTQYF. The rearrangement links TRBV6-6 to TRBJ2-3; D perhaps matches TRBD2 (6 bases). Trimming took 6 bases from V and 5 from J, leaving 18 bases between them. From germline, CDR1 is MNHNY and CDR2 SVGAGI (reference sequence). The CDR3 is made up of 15 amino acids.

The V and J genes are TRBV28 and TRBJ1-5, with a weak D call TRBD1 (5 bases). The CDR3 contains 13 residues. Germline V gene data show CDR1 as MDHEN and CDR2 as SYDVKM. Trimming shortened V by 6 bases and J by 1 base, and 7 bases separated the two germline ends. CDR3 sequence: CASRWDSNQPQHF. For the CDR3, the DNA is TGTGCCAGCAGGTGGGACAGCAATCAGCCCCAGCATTTT.

This clonotype has at least ten counts. The chain uses TRBV2 and TRBJ2-1, with TRBD1 as a possible D gene (6 bases). Trimming took off 6 bases at V and 4 bases at J, with 16 bases between the two ends. Germline V gene data show CDR1 as SNHLY and CDR2 as FYNNEI. CDR3 size: 15 residues. CDR3 in amino acids: CASSSGTSTYNEQFF. CDR3 nucleotide sequence: TGTGCCAGCAGCTCCGGGACAAGTACTTACAATGAGCAGTTCTTC.

The V and J genes are TRBV4-2 and TRBJ2-3; 8 bases fit TRBD1. CDR1 and CDR2 (germline): LGHNA, YNFKEQ. The CDR3 loop spans 18 amino acids. V gave up 3 bases and J gave up 1 base; unmatched junction bases: 12. Here the CDR3 reads CASSQRRIAGQGTDTQYF. CDR3 nucleotide sequence: TGTGCCAGCAGCCAGCGAAGGATCGCGGGACAGGGCACAGATACGCAGTATTTT.

This chain joins TRBV6-6 and TRBJ2-5; D assignment may be TRBD1 or TRBD2 (5 bases each). Trimming shortened V by 0 bases and J by 1 base, and 9 bases separated the two germline ends. Germline V gene lookup returns CDR1 MNHNY and CDR2 SVGAGI (reference sequence). There are 15 residues in the CDR3. The CDR3 region is CASSYSRGSQETQYF. The CDR3 DNA follows: TGTGCCAGCAGTTACTCGAGGGGCAGCCAAGAGACCCAGTACTTC.

The rearrangement links TRBV19 to TRBJ2-7, with D hard to call. Per the germline V gene, CDR1 is LNHDA and CDR2 is SQIVND (reference sequence). This CDR3 comprises 13 residues. The ends were cut back, 5 bases at V and 5 bases at J, with 13 bases in the middle. The CDR3 DNA is TGTGCCAGTAGTGCCCGTGGGAACAACGAGCAGTACTTC. It encodes CASSARGNNEQYF.

V gene TRBV9 combines with J gene TRBJ1-6; 7 bases match TRBD1. The J segment lost 5 bases and the V segment lost 4 bases, leaving 12 bases of the junction unmatched. Germline loops: CDR1 SGDLS, CDR2 YYNGEE. The CDR3 has 17 residues. CDR3 amino acids: CASSISTGTENNSPLHF. In DNA form, the CDR3 reads TGTGCCAGCAGCATATCAACCGGGACAGAGAATAATTCACCCCTCCACTTT.